This is a list of T cell receptor beta chains from one sample in a study of T cell responses to AZD1222 COVID-19 vaccine. The table came from immunoSEQ multiplex PCR; TCRdb's copy has only in-frame clones and leaves some out. The data hold about 150,000 clones, with roughly 91% observed a single time. The sequencing here drew on peripheral blood, taken on day 0 of AZD1222 vaccination. These TCRs come from an adult in good health. Each CDR3 is given with its conserved first and last residue. Fields, in order: J gene, clone size, D gene, V gene, CDR3 protein, CDR3 DNA. D genes are given only for firm matches. The size field is filled for only some rows; it gives once, few, many or a size class.

>TRBJ1-5|.|.|TRBV18
CASSPEDNDQPQHF
TGTGCCAGCTCACCCGAGGACAACGATCAGCCCCAGCATTTT
>TRBJ1-4|.|.|TRBV5-1
CASSPPSDSSEKLFF
TGCGCCAGCAGCCCGCCCTCGGACAGCAGTGAAAAACTGTTTTTT
>TRBJ2-1|.|.|TRBV30
CAWTQPRAGEQFF
TGTGCCTGGACCCAACCCAGGGCTGGTGAGCAGTTCTTC
>TRBJ2-3|once|.|TRBV11-3
CASSSRGDTQYF
TGTGCCAGCAGCTCGAGGGGGGATACGCAGTATTTT
>TRBJ2-3|.|TRBD1|TRBV6-2/TRBV6-3
CASSSGQGGDTQYF
TGTGCCAGCAGTTCCGGACAGGGAGGAGATACGCAGTATTTT
>TRBJ1-1|.|TRBD1|TRBV4-2
CASSLTGGTEAFF
TGTGCCAGCAGCCTGACAGGGGGAACTGAAGCTTTCTTT
>TRBJ1-1|.|.|TRBV10-2
CASSAPVTGPQEAFF
TGCGCCAGCAGTGCCCCCGTGACAGGACCTCAGGAAGCTTTCTTT
>TRBJ1-6|few|.|TRBV4-3
CASSGGPNSPLHF
TGCGCCAGCAGCGGGGGCCCTAATTCACCCCTCCACTTT
>TRBJ1-2|.|TRBD1|TRBV6-5
CASKSGGLVYGYTF
TGTGCCAGCAAATCAGGGGGCCTCGTCTATGGCTACACCTTC
>TRBJ1-5|.|.|TRBV30
CAWSKMSNQPQHF
TGTGCCTGGAGTAAGATGAGCAATCAGCCCCAGCATTTT
>TRBJ1-4|.|.|TRBV6-1
CASSEALEHEKLFF
TGTGCCAGCAGTGAAGCTTTGGAGCATGAAAAACTGTTTTTT
>TRBJ1-2|.|TRBD1|TRBV28
CASSYPGQGNTF
TGTGCCAGCAGCTACCCCGGACAGGGGAACACCTTC
>TRBJ1-1|.|.|TRBV6-5
CASSYSGKNTEAFF
TGTGCCAGCAGTTACTCGGGGAAGAACACTGAAGCTTTCTTT
>TRBJ1-3|once|.|TRBV4-3
CASSPTLDKSGNTIYF
TGCGCCAGCAGCCCCACCCTCGACAAATCTGGAAACACCATATATTTT
>TRBJ1-4|.|.|TRBV27
CASPRQHPTNEKLFF
TGTGCCAGCCCCCGACAGCACCCAACTAATGAAAAACTGTTTTTT
>TRBJ2-2|.|.|TRBV19
CASSISTPGELFF
TGTGCCAGTAGTATATCGACCCCCGGGGAGCTGTTTTTT
>TRBJ2-2|.|.|TRBV9
CASSVGLPNTGELFF
TGTGCCAGCAGCGTAGGACTACCGAACACCGGGGAGCTGTTTTTT
>TRBJ1-6|.|TRBD1|TRBV9
CASSDLDRGVGSPLHF
TGTGCCAGCAGCGACTTGGACAGGGGCGTTGGTTCACCCCTCCACTTT
>TRBJ2-3|.|TRBD2|TRBV9
CASSVGGRARDTQYF
TGTGCCAGCAGCGTAGGGGGGAGGGCACGAGATACGCAGTATTTT
>TRBJ2-2|.|TRBD2|TRBV18
CASSPGGSSGELFF
TGTGCCAGCTCACCGGGCGGGAGCTCTGGGGAGCTGTTTTTT
>TRBJ1-5|.|TRBD1|TRBV6-1
CASSEPRTGGQPQHF
TGTGCCAGCAGTGAACCGAGGACAGGGGGTCAGCCCCAGCATTTT
>TRBJ2-5|once|.|TRBV11-1
CASSLIRTGETQYF
TGTGCCAGCAGCTTAATCCGAACGGGAGAGACCCAGTACTTC
>TRBJ2-3|.|TRBD1|TRBV10-3
CAISHTSGTGDTQF
TGTGCCATCAGTCACACCTCCGGGACAGGGGACACCCAGTTT
>TRBJ1-2|.|.|TRBV5-1
CASSPSNYGYTF
TGCGCCAGCAGCCCCTCTAACTATGGCTACACCTTC
>TRBJ2-2|.|TRBD2|TRBV9
CASSVVERGALNTGELFF
TGTGCCAGCAGCGTAGTAGAGCGGGGGGCCTTAAACACCGGGGAGCTGTTTTTT
>TRBJ1-3|.|.|TRBV5-5
CASSLGWGGSGNTIYF
TGTGCCAGCAGCTTGGGTTGGGGAGGCTCTGGAAACACCATATATTTT
>TRBJ2-1|.|TRBD1|TRBV27
CASRQGPYNEQFF
TGTGCCAGCAGACAGGGGCCTTACAATGAGCAGTTCTTC
>TRBJ2-1|.|.|TRBV7-3
CASSLGPNNEQFF
TGTGCCAGCAGCTTGGGGCCAAACAATGAGCAGTTCTTC
>TRBJ2-5|.|.|TRBV2
CATVGGGARETQYF
TGTGCCACCGTAGGAGGAGGGGCTCGGGAGACCCAGTACTTC
>TRBJ2-7|few|.|TRBV7-9
CASSFHGAEQYF
TGTGCCAGCAGCTTCCACGGGGCCGAGCAGTACTTC
>TRBJ1-1|.|.|TRBV5-6
CASSRIGINTEAFF
TGTGCCAGCAGCCGAATTGGTATAAACACTGAAGCTTTCTTT
>TRBJ2-7|.|.|TRBV19
CASSPGTNYEQYF
TGTGCCAGTTCTCCCGGGACCAACTACGAGCAGTACTTC
>TRBJ2-7|.|.|TRBV9
CASGASYEQYF
TGTGCCAGCGGGGCATCCTACGAGCAGTACTTC
>TRBJ1-1|.|.|TRBV7-2
CASSLVGGPHTEAFF
TGTGCCAGCAGCTTAGTTGGGGGGCCTCACACTGAAGCTTTCTTT
>TRBJ1-1|.|TRBD1|TRBV4-1
CASSQEQGVTEAFF
TGCGCCAGCAGCCAAGAACAGGGGGTCACTGAAGCTTTCTTT
>TRBJ1-1|.|.|TRBV6-5
CASSNVQEAFF
TGTGCCAGCAGTAATGTACAGGAAGCTTTCTTT
>TRBJ1-2|.|TRBD1|TRBV10-3
CAISTGGTNYGYTF
TGTGCCATCAGTACAGGGGGCACAAACTATGGCTACACCTTC
>TRBJ2-7|.|.|TRBV5-1
CASSLEAYYEQYF
TGCGCCAGCAGCTTGGAGGCTTACTACGAGCAGTACTTC
>TRBJ1-2|.|.|TRBV19
CASSMGKNYGYTF
TGTGCCAGTAGTATGGGGAAAAACTATGGCTACACCTTC
>TRBJ1-1|.|.|TRBV6-4
CASSERQNTEAFF
TGTGCCAGCAGTGAAAGGCAGAACACTGAAGCTTTCTTT
>TRBJ1-2|once|.|TRBV6-5
CASTTVGYGYTF
TGTGCCAGCACCACGGTCGGCTATGGCTACACCTTC
>TRBJ1-2|.|TRBD1|TRBV29-1
CSDYGTGVSYTF
TGCAGCGACTACGGGACAGGGGTGAGCTACACCTTC
>TRBJ2-2|.|.|TRBV7-2
CASSLGLRVQGGELFF
TGTGCCAGCAGCTTAGGGTTGAGGGTACAAGGCGGGGAGCTGTTTTTT
>TRBJ2-1|.|.|TRBV6-2/TRBV6-3
CASSYKHLRDNEQFF
TGTGCCAGCAGTTACAAACACCTCCGGGACAATGAGCAGTTCTTC
>TRBJ2-1|.|TRBD2|TRBV19
CASSMSGRNEQFF
TGTGCCAGTAGTATGAGCGGGAGGAATGAGCAGTTCTTC
>TRBJ2-7|.|.|TRBV4-3
CASSHGLSYEQYF
TGCGCCAGCAGCCATGGACTCAGCTACGAGCAGTACTTC
>TRBJ2-7|.|.|TRBV24-1
CAPEDRNF
TGTGCCCCGGAGGACAGAAACTTC
>TRBJ2-2|.|.|TRBV2
CASSAALGTGELFF
TGTGCCAGCAGTGCCGCGTTGGGGACCGGGGAGCTGTTTTTT
>TRBJ2-7|once|.|TRBV2
CASMGYYEQYF
TGTGCCAGCATGGGGTACTACGAGCAGTACTTC
>TRBJ2-2|.|TRBD2|TRBV9
CASSVQLAGGGELFF
TGTGCCAGCAGCGTACAACTAGCGGGAGGCGGGGAGCTGTTTTTT
>TRBJ2-3|.|TRBD2|TRBV18
CASSPWTRESADTQYF
TGTGCCAGCTCACCATGGACTAGGGAAAGCGCAGATACGCAGTATTTT
>TRBJ2-1|.|.|TRBV7-9
CASSYIADSSYNEQFF
TGTGCCAGCAGCTACATAGCGGATAGCTCCTACAATGAGCAGTTCTTC
>TRBJ1-1|.|.|TRBV2
CASRDSWATEAFF
TGTGCCAGCAGGGACAGTTGGGCCACTGAAGCTTTCTTT
>TRBJ2-2|.|.|TRBV13
CASSSRTQGSTAGELFF
TGTGCCAGCAGCTCAAGGACACAGGGATCGACGGCCGGGGAGCTGTTTTTT